A single sample is the source of the 13 T cell receptor beta chains below, sequenced in a study of CD8+CD57+ T cells in acquired aplastic anemia. The sequenced patients had an expansion of CD8+CD57+ cells seen by flow cytometry. The use of genomic DNA as template underpinned the TCR beta VDJ and CDR3 profiling. Each CDR3 protein is one row after TCRdb ran MiXCR on the reads. This table has hundreds of thousands of distinct CDR3 sequences, about 50% appearing once. The sample comprised sorted CD4+, CD8+, or CD8+CD57+ T cells (not recorded which) from PBMCs. These receptors all stem from a human donor with aplastic anemia.

Only one count was recorded for this clonotype. This sequence joins TRBV12-5 and TRBJ1-5; the match to TRBD1 covers 11 bases. V shed 8 bases, J shed 8 bases, and the junction held 8 bases outside the gene matches. CDR3 length: 14 residues. CDR1 is LGHNT, CDR2 FRNRAP, per germline. The CDR3 reads CASSTGTGGKPQHF. For the CDR3, the DNA is TGTGCTAGTTCTACCGGGACAGGGGGTAAGCCCCAGCATTTT.

The chain carries TRBV10-3 and TRBJ1-1, with D perhaps TRBD1 (6 bases). V was clipped by 11 bases and J by 1 base, with 14 bases between them. CDR1 is ENHRY, CDR2 SYGVKD, per germline. The CDR3 has 13 amino acids. CDR3 sequence: CAVTSGQNTEAFF. The DNA of the CDR3 is TGTGCCGTGACTTCGGGACAGAACACTGAAGCTTTCTTT.

This chain links TRBV15 with TRBJ2-7, with 10 bases fitting TRBD1. The junction had 8 bases not matched to a gene; V was cut back by 0 bases and J by 3 bases. This CDR3 region has 17 residues. Looked up from germline, CDR1 is LNHNV and CDR2 is YYDKDF (reference sequence). The CDR3 DNA sequence: TGTGCCACCAGCAGAGAACTTGGGGACAGGGGTGGCTACGAGCAGTACTTC. Its protein is CATSRELGDRGGYEQYF. Using reference TRBV15 and TRBJ2-7 for the parts outside the CDR3, the full variable domain is DAMVIQNPRYQVTQFGKPVTLSCSQTLNHNVMYWYQQKSSQAPKLLFHYYDKDFNNEADTPDNFQSRRPNTSFCFLDIRSPGLGDTAMYLCATSRELGDRGGYEQYFGPGTRLTVT.

Many counts were recorded for this clonotype. This chain joins TRBV20-1 and TRBJ2-5; the D gene is possibly TRBD1 (6 bases). The V gene lost 3 bases and the J gene lost 5 bases, with 10 bases spanning the gap. CDR1 is DFQATT and CDR2 is SNEGSKA in the germline V gene (reference sequence). This CDR3 region has 12 residues. CDR3 loop: CSASKQGETQYF. In DNA, the CDR3 is TGCAGTGCTAGTAAACAGGGTGAGACCCAGTACTTC.

This clonotype appeared a few times. V gene TRBV6-5 combines with J gene TRBJ2-7; D gene ambiguous. The CDR3 runs 13 residues. The ends were cut back, 0 bases at V and 6 bases at J, with 9 bases in the middle. Germline loops: CDR1 MNHEY, CDR2 SVGAGI. CDR3 region: CASSYSTPAEQYF. The CDR3 coding sequence is TGTGCCAGCAGTTACTCAACACCCGCCGAGCAGTACTTC.

This chain connects TRBV7-8 to TRBJ2-7; D possibly uses TRBD1 or TRBD2 (5 bases each). In germline, CDR1 is SGHVS, CDR2 FQNEAQ. The CDR3 has 17 amino acids. Trimming removed 5 bases at V and 4 bases at J, with 24 bases between. CDR3 sequence: CASSPPRFGARTYEQYF. In DNA, the CDR3 is TGTGCCAGCAGCCCCCCCCGCTTTGGGGCCCGGACTTACGAGCAGTACTTC.

The V and J genes are TRBV12-3 or TRBV12-4 and TRBJ2-3; TRBD2 is a possible D gene (6 bases). The germline V and J ends were trimmed by 5 bases and 7 bases, with 19 bases remaining between them. The CDR3 consists of 15 residues. The CDR3 DNA sequence: TGTGCCAGCAGTCCTGACGGGGTGGGAGGAAATACGCAGTATTTT. Residues: CASSPDGVGGNTQYF.

The chain couples TRBV29-1 to TRBJ2-3; 10 bases map to TRBD2. Germline loops: CDR1 SQVTM, CDR2 ANQGSEA. The J segment lost 0 bases and the V segment lost 4 bases, leaving 1 base of the junction unmatched. The CDR3 length is 14 residues. The CDR3 region has the DNA TGCAGCGTTGCACTAGCGGGGAGCACAGATACGCAGTATTTT. Amino acids: CSVALAGSTDTQYF.

Comments on this clonotype: Because it lacks the conserved phenylalanine or tryptophan at the end, this CDR3 is likely a read error. V gene TRBV19 combines with J gene TRBJ1-4, with 8 bases that match TRBD1. V trimming: 4 bases; J trimming: 8 bases; junction bases outside the gene matches: 6. Germline CDR1 and CDR2: LNHDA and SQIVND (reference sequence). The length of the CDR3 is 14 residues. CDR3 sequence reads: CASSTGGAGEKLFS. DNA for the CDR3: TGTGCCAGTAGTACAGGGGGCGCCGGGGAAAAACTGTTTTCT.

This chain uses TRBV14 with TRBJ2-7; D call uncertain. Trimming removed 7 bases at V and 3 bases at J, with 22 bases between. The CDR3 runs to 16 residues. CDR1 is SGHDN and CDR2 is FVKESK in the germline V gene. Here the CDR3 reads CASNTELLSRSYEQYF. The CDR3 DNA follows: TGTGCCAGCAACACTGAGCTCTTAAGCCGAAGCTACGAGCAGTACTTC. Drawing the rest from reference TRBV14 and TRBJ2-7, the complete variable domain is EAGVTQFPSHSVIEKGQTVTLRCDPISGHDNLYWYRRVMGKEIKFLLHFVKESKQDESGMPNNRFLAERTGGTYSTLKVQPAELEDSGVYFCASNTELLSRSYEQYFGPGTRLTVT.

The rearrangement uses TRBV2 and TRBJ1-1; 7 bases fit TRBD1. Germline loops: CDR1 SNHLY, CDR2 FYNNEI. The CDR3 loop spans 13 amino acids. J lost 4 bases, V lost 7 bases, and 6 bases had no gene match. This CDR3 reads CASTYQGGTEAFF. The CDR3, as DNA: TGTGCCAGCACCTACCAGGGGGGCACTGAAGCTTTCTTT.

In regard to this clonotype: The junction differs from germline at one of its ends, possibly a read error. The chain employs TRBV10-3 and TRBJ1-1; no clear D gene. The germline V gene has CDR1 ENHRY and CDR2 SYGVKD. There are 12 residues in the CDR3. For the CDR3, the DNA is TGTGCCATCAGAGGCAGAACAACTGAAGCTTCCTTT. This codes for CAIRGRTTEASF.

This clonotype was counted between two and nine times. The chain uses TRBV7-9 and TRBJ2-1, with a tentative D call TRBD2 (7 bases). V was shortened by 10 bases and J by 5 bases, with 12 bases between the two germline ends. The CDR3 has 12 amino acids. CDR1 and CDR2 (germline): SEHNR, FQNEAQ (reference sequence). The CDR3 region is CATGGQNNEQFF. DNA of the CDR3: TGTGCCACCGGGGGGCAGAACAATGAGCAGTTCTTC.